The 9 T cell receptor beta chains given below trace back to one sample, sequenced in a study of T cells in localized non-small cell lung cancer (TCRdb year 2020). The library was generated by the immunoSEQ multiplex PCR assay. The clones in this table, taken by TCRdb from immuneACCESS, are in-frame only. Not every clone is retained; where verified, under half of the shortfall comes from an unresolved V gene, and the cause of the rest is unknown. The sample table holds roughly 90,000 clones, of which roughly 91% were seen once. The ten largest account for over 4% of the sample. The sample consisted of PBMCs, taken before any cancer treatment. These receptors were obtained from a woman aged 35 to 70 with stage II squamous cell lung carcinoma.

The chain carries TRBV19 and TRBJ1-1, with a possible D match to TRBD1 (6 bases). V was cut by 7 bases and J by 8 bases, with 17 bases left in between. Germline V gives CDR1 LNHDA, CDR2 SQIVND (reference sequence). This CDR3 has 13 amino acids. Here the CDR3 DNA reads TGTGCCAGTAACAATCCGGCAGGGGCAGAAGCTTTCTTT. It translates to CASNNPAGAEAFF.

The CDR3 region has the DNA TGTGCCAGCAGCCGACACGGGACAGGGTCCTACGAGCAGTACTTC. Protein sequence: CASSRHGTGSYEQYF. This chain connects TRBV11-2 to TRBJ2-7; 9 nucleotides agree with TRBD1. The trim removed 5 bases at V and 1 base at J, leaving 6 bases unmatched. Germline V gives CDR1 SGHAT, CDR2 FQNNGV. CDR3 length: 15 amino acids.

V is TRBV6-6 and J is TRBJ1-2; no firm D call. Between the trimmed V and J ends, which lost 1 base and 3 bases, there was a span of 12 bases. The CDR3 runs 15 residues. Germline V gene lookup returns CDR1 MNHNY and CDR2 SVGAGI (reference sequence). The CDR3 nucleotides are TGTGCCAGCAGTTACTTGGGAGGCTGGGACTATGGCTACACCTTC. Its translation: CASSYLGGWDYGYTF.

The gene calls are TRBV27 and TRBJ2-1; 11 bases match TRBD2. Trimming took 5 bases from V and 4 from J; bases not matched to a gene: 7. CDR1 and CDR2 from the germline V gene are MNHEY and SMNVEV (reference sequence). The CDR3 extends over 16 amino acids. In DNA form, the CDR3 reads TGTGCCAGCAGTCCCTCACTAGCGGGGGTTTACAATGAGCAGTTCTTC. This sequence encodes CASSPSLAGVYNEQFF.

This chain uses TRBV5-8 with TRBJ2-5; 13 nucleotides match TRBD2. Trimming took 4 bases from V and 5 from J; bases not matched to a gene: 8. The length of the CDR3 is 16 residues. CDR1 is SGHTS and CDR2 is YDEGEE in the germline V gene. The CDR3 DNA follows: TGTGCCAGCAGCAGACTAGCGGGGGGAGGTCGGGAGACCCAGTACTTC. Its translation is CASSRLAGGGRETQYF.

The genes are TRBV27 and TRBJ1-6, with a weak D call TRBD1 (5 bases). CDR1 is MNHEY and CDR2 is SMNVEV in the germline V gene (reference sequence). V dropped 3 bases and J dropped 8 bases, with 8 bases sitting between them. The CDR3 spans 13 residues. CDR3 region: CASSLLGHSPLHF. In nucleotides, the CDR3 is TGTGCCAGCAGTTTGTTGGGGCATTCACCCCTCCACTTT.

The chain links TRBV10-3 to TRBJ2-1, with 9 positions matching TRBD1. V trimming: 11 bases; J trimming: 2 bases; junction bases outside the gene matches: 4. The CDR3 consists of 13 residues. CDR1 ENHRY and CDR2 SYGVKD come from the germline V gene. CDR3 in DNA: TGTGCCTCCTGGGACAGGGCCTACAATGAGCAGTTCTTC. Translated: CASWDRAYNEQFF.

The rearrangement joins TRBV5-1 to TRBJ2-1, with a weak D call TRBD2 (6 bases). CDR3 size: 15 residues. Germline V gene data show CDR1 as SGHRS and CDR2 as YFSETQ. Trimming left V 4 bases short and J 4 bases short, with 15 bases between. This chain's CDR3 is CASSHGGTEYNEQFF. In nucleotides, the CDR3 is TGCGCCAGCAGCCATGGGGGGACGGAATACAATGAGCAGTTCTTC.

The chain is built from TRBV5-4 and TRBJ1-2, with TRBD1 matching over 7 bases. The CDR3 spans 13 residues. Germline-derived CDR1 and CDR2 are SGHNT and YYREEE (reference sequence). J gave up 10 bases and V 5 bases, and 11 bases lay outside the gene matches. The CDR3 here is CASSHRDSFFYTF. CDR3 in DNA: TGTGCCAGCAGTCACCGGGACAGTTTTTTCTACACCTTC.